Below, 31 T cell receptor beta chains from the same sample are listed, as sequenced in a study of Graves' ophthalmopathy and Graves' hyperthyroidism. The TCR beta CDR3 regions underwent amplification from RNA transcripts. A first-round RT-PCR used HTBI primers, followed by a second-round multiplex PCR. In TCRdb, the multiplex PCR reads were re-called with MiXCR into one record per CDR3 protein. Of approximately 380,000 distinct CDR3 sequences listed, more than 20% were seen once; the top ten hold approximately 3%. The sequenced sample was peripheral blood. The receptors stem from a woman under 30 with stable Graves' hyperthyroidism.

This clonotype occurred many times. The chain's CDR3 is CASSPQGAGAYEQYF. The CDR3 region has the DNA TGTGCCAGTAGCCCCCAGGGGGCAGGTGCCTACGAGCAGTACTTC. The chain recombines TRBV19 with TRBJ2-7; 8 positions match TRBD1. Germline lookup yields CDR1 LNHDA and CDR2 SQIVND (reference sequence). The CDR3 has 15 amino acids. With V trimmed by 6 bases and J by 2 bases, 9 bases remained unmatched.

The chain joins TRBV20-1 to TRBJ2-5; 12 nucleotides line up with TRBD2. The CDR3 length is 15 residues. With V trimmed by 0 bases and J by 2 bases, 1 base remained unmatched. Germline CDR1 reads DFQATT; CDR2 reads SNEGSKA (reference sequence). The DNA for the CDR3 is TGCAGTGCTAGAGATGGGACTAGCGGGCAAGAGACCCAGTACTTC. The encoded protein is CSARDGTSGQETQYF.

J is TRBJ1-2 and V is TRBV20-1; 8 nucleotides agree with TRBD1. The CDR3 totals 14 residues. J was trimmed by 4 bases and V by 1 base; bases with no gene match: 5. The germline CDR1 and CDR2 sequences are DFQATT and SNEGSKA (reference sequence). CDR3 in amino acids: CSARATGGIYGYTF. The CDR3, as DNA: TGCAGTGCTAGAGCTACAGGGGGGATCTATGGCTACACCTTC.

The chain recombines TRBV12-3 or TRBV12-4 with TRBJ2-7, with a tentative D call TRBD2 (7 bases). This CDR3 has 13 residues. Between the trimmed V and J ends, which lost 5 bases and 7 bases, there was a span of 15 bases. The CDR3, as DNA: TGTGCCAGCAGTGTTCAAGGGGGGGGTGAGCAGTACTTC. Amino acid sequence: CASSVQGGGEQYF.

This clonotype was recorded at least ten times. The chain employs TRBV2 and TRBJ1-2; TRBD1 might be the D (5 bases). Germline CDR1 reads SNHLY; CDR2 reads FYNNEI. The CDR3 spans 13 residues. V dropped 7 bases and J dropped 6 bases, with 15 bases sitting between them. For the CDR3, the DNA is TGTGCCAGCAAAGGAGACAGCCAGGATGGCTACACCTTC. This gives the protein CASKGDSQDGYTF.

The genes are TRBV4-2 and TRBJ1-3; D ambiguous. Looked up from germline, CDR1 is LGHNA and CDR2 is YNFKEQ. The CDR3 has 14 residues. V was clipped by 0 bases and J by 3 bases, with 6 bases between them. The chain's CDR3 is CASSQEKLGNTIYF. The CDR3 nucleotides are TGTGCCAGCAGCCAAGAGAAGCTTGGAAACACCATATATTTT.

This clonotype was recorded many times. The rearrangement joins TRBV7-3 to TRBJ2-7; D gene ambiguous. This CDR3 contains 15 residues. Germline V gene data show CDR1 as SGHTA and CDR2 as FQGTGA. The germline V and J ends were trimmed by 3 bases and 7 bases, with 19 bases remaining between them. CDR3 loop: CASSFPSRRKGEQYF. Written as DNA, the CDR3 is TGTGCCAGCAGCTTTCCCTCGCGAAGGAAAGGGGAGCAGTACTTC.

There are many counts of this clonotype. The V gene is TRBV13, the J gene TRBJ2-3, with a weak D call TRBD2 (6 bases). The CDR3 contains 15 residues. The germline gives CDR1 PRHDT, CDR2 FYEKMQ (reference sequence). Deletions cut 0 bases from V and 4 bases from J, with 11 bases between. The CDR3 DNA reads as TGTGCCAGCAGCTTAGGCGGGCGCGGGGCAGATACGCAGTATTTT. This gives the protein CASSLGGRGADTQYF.

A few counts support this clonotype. Here the CDR3 DNA reads TGTGCCAGCAGCCAAGTAAGACAGACCTACGAGCAGTACTTC. This translates into CASSQVRQTYEQYF. The chain combines TRBV3-1 with TRBJ2-7; D perhaps matches TRBD1 (5 bases). The CDR3 contains 14 residues. Deletions cut 1 base from V and 2 bases from J, with 9 bases between. Germline assignment: CDR1 LGHDT and CDR2 YNNKEL (reference sequence).

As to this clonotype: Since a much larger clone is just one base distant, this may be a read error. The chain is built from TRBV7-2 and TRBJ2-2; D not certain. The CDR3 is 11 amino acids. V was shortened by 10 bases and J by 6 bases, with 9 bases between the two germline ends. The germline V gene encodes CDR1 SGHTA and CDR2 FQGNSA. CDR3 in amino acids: CAITLAGELFF. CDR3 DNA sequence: TGTGCCATCACCCTGGCCGGGGAGCTGTTTTTT.

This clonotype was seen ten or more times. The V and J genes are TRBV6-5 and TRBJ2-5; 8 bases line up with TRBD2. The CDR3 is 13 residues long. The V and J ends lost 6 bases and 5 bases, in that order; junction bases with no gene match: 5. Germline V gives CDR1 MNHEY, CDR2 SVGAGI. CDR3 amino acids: CASRLGLGETQYF. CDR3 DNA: TGTGCCAGCAGATTGGGACTAGGGGAGACCCAGTACTTC.

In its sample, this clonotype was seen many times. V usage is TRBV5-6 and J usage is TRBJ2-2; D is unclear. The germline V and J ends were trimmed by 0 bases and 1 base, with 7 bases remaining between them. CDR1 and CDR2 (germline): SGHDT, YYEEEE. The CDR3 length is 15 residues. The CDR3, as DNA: TGTGCCAGCAGCTTGGTATCAGTGAACACCGGGGAGCTGTTTTTT. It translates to CASSLVSVNTGELFF.

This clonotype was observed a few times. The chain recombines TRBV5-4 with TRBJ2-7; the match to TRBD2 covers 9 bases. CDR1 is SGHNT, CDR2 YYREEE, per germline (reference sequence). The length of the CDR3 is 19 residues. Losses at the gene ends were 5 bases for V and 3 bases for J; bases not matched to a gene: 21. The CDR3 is CASSLRTSSSGRTLYEQYF. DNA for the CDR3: TGTGCCAGCAGTTTAAGGACTAGTTCAAGCGGGAGGACTCTCTACGAGCAGTACTTC.

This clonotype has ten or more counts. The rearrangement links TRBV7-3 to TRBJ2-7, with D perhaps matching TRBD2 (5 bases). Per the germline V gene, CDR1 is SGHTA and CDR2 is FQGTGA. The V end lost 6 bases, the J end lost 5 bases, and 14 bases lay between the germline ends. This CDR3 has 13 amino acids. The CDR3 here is CASSFQTGNEQYF. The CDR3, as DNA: TGTGCCAGCAGTTTCCAGACGGGGAACGAGCAGTACTTC.

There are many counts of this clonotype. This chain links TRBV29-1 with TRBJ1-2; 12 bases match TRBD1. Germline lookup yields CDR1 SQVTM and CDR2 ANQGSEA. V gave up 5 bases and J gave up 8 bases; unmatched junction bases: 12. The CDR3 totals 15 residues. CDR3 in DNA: TGCAGCGTTAGTCATGGGGGACAGGGGGCGAGAGGCTACACCTTC. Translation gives CSVSHGGQGARGYTF.

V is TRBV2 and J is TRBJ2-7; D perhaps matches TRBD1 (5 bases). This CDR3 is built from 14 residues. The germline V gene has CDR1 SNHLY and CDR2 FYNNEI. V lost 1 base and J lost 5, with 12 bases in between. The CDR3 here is CASSEDRGHNEQYF. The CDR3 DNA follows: TGTGCCAGCAGTGAAGATAGGGGTCATAACGAGCAGTACTTC.

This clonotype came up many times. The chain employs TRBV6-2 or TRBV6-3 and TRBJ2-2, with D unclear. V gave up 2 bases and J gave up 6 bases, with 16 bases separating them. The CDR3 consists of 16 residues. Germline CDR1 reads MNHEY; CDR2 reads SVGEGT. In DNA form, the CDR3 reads TGTGCCAGCAGTTACCGTCCTCTAGGGCAGGCCGGGGAGCTGTTTTTT. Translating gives CASSYRPLGQAGELFF.

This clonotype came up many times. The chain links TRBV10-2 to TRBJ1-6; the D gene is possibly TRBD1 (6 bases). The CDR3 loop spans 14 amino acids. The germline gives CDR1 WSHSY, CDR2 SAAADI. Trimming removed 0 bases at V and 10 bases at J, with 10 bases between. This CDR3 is CASSESIGGSPLHF. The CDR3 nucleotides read TGCGCCAGCAGTGAGTCGATAGGGGGATCACCCCTCCACTTT.

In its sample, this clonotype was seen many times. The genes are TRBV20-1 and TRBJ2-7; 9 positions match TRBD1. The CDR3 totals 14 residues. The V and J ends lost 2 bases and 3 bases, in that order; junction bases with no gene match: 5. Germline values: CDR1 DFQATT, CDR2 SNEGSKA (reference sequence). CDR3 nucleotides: TGCAGTGCTAGATCTTGGACAGGGGTCTACGAGCAGTACTTC. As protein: CSARSWTGVYEQYF.

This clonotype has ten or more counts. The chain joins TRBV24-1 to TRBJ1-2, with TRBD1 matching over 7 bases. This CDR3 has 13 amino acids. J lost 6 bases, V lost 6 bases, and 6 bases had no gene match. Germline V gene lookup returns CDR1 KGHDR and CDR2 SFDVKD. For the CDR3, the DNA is TGTGCCACCAGTTTACCAGGGGGGGATGGCTACACCTTC. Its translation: CATSLPGGDGYTF.

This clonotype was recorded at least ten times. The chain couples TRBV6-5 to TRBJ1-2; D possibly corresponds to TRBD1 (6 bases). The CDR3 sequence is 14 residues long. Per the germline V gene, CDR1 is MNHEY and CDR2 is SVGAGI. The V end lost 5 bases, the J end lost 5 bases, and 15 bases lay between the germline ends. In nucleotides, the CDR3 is TGTGCCAGCAGTGCTCGAGGACAGATTTATGGCTACACCTTC. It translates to CASSARGQIYGYTF.

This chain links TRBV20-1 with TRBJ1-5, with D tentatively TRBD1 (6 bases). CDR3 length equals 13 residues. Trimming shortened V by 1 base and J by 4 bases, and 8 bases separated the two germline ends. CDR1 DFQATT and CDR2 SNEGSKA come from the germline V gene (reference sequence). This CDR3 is CSARGTGNQPQHF. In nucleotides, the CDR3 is TGCAGTGCTAGAGGAACAGGGAATCAGCCCCAGCATTTT.

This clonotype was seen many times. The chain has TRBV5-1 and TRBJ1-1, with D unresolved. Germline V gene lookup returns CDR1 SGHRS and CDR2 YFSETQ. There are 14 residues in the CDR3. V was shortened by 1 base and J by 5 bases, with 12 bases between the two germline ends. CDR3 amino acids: CASSLLGRLTEAFF. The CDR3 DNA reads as TGCGCCAGCAGCTTGCTAGGCAGGTTAACTGAAGCTTTCTTT. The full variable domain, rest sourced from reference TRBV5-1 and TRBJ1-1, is KAGVTQTPRYLIKTRGQQVTLSCSPISGHRSVSWYQQTPGQGLQFLFEYFSETQRNKGNFPGRFSGRQFSNSRSEMNVSTLELGDSALYLCASSLLGRLTEAFFGQGTRLTVV.

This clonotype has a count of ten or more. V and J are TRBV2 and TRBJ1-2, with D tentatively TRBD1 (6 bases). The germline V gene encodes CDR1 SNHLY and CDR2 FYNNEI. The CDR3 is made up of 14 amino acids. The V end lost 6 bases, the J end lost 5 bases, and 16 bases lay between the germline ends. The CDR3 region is CASRRTALGYGYTF. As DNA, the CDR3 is TGTGCCAGCAGAAGGACAGCGCTCGGGTATGGCTACACCTTC.

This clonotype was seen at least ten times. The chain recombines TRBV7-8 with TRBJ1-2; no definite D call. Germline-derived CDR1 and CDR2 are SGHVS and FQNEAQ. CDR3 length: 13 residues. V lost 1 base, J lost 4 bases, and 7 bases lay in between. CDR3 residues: CASSLGLTYGYTF. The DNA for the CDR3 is TGTGCCAGCAGCTTAGGGCTGACCTATGGCTACACCTTC.

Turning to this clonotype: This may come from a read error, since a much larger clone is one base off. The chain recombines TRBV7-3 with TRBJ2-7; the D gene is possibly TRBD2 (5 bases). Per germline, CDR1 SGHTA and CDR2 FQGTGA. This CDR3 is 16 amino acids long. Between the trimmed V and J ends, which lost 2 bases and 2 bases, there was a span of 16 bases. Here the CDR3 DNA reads TGTGCCAGCAGCTTACCTACGGGATCCAACCCCTACGAGCAGTACTTC. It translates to CASSLPTGSNPYEQYF.

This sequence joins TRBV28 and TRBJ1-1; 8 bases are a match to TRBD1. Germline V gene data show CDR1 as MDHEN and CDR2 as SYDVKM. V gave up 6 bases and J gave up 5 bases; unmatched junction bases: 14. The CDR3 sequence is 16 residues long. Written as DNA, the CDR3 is TGTGCCAGCAGGGGCCCGGGACAGGTTTCGGGGACTGAAGCTTTCTTT. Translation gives CASRGPGQVSGTEAFF.

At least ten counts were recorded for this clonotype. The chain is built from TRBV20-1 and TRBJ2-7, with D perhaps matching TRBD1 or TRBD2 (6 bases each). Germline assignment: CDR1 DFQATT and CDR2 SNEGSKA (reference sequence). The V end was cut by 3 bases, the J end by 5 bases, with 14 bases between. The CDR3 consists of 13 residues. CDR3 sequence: CSASSRGVHEQYF. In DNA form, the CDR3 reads TGCAGTGCTAGTAGTAGGGGGGTCCACGAGCAGTACTTC.

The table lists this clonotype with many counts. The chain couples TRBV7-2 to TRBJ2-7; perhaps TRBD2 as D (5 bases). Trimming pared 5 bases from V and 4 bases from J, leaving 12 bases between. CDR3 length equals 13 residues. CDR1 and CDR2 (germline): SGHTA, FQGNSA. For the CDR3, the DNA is TGTGCCAGCAGCCCCACTTGGACTTACGAGCAGTACTTC. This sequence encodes CASSPTWTYEQYF.

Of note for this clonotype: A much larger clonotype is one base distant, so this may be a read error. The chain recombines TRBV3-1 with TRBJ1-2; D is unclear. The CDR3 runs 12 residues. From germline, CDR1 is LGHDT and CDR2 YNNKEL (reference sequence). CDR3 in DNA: TGTGCCAGCAGCCGGCAATATTATGGCTACGCCTTC. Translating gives CASSRQYYGYAF.

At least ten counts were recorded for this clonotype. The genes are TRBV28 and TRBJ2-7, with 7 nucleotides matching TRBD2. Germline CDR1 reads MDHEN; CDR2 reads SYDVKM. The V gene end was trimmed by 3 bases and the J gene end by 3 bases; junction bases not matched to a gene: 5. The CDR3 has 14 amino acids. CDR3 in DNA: TGTGCCAGCAGTTTGTGGGGGGGTAACTACGAGCAGTACTTC. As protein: CASSLWGGNYEQYF.